The next 26 T cell receptor beta chains were all read from a single sample in a study of T cell clones after liver transplantation. The protocol was immunoSEQ multiplex PCR, while the TCRdb copy is restricted to in-frame clones and leaves out a portion. The table shows over 90,000 clones, with about 86% occurring only once. The sample was CD4+ T cells from blood, taken 47 months after liver transplant. The receptors derive from a human patient who received a liver transplant. Some of the T cells might come from the graft donor.

This chain uses TRBV14 with TRBJ2-3; maybe TRBD1 (5 bases). CDR1 and CDR2 from the germline V gene are SGHDN and FVKESK. CDR3 length: 16 amino acids. V lost 4 bases and J 2 bases, leaving 16 bases between the germline ends. The DNA for the CDR3 is TGTGCCAGCAGCCTTCTCTGGGGCGATAACACAGATACGCAGTATTTT. As protein: CASSLLWGDNTDTQYF. Looking up the rest from reference TRBV14 and TRBJ2-3 gives the full variable domain: EAGVTQFPSHSVIEKGQTVTLRCDPISGHDNLYWYRRVMGKEIKFLLHFVKESKQDESGMPNNRFLAERTGGTYSTLKVQPAELEDSGVYFCASSLLWGDNTDTQYFGPGTRLTVL.

V gene TRBV28 combines with J gene TRBJ1-5; 7 bases match TRBD1. The V gene end was trimmed by 5 bases and the J gene end by 6 bases; junction bases not matched to a gene: 7. The CDR3 loop spans 14 amino acids. Germline CDR1 and CDR2: MDHEN and SYDVKM. The CDR3 DNA is TGTGCCAGCAGTGTGCAACAGGGGACTCAGCCCCAGCATTTT. Its translation is CASSVQQGTQPQHF.

This clone was seen a few times. The chain uses TRBV7-9 and TRBJ2-1, with D perhaps TRBD1 or TRBD2 (5 bases each). V was pared by 0 bases and J by 9 bases, with 27 bases between. This CDR3 has 19 amino acids. CDR1 SEHNR and CDR2 FQNEAQ come from the germline V gene (reference sequence). CDR3 nucleotides: TGTGCCAGCAGCTTAGCTCAAAGGTCTTTACGGGGCTTCTTTGGTGAGCAGTTCTTC. Translation: CASSLAQRSLRGFFGEQFF.

This clone was detected only once. The V and J genes are TRBV27 and TRBJ2-1; perhaps TRBD2 as D (6 bases). Trimming cost V 1 base and J 4 bases, with 20 bases left between them. This CDR3 is 18 amino acids long. Per the germline V gene, CDR1 is MNHEY and CDR2 is SMNVEV (reference sequence). CDR3 amino acids: CASSLFSGSGGEYNEQFF. CDR3 nucleotide sequence: TGTGCCAGCAGTTTATTCTCGGGTTCCGGGGGAGAATACAATGAGCAGTTCTTC.

The J gene is TRBJ1-1, the V gene TRBV6-6; possible D gene TRBD1, 6 bases. Per germline, CDR1 MNHNY and CDR2 SVGAGI (reference sequence). CDR3 size: 14 residues. V gave up 1 base and J gave up 1 base, with 7 bases separating them. As DNA, the CDR3 is TGTGCCAGCAGTTACTTGGGACAGAACACTGAAGCTTTCTTT. Protein: CASSYLGQNTEAFF.

DNA for the CDR3: TGTGCCAGCAGTGTGGACACTATGAACACTGAAGCTTTCTTT. Translating gives CASSVDTMNTEAFF. The J gene is TRBJ1-1, the V gene TRBV6-1; possible D gene TRBD1, 5 bases. Germline V lookup: CDR1 MNHNS, CDR2 SASEGT. Trimming took off 4 bases at V and 0 bases at J, with 9 bases between the two ends. The length of the CDR3 is 14 residues.

This clone came up once. The chain is built from TRBV2 and TRBJ2-5, with 8 bases fitting TRBD2. The V gene end was trimmed by 3 bases and the J gene end by 1 base; junction bases not matched to a gene: 4. The CDR3 extends over 15 amino acids. Germline lookup yields CDR1 SNHLY and CDR2 FYNNEI. CDR3 in DNA: TGTGCCAGCAGTGACGGCGGGGGGCCCCAAGAGACCCAGTACTTC. Amino acids: CASSDGGGPQETQYF.

The rearrangement uses TRBV6-1 and TRBJ2-2, with 7 positions matching TRBD2. Germline lookup yields CDR1 MNHNS and CDR2 SASEGT. The CDR3 sequence is 15 residues long. J lost 0 bases, V lost 8 bases, and 6 bases had no gene match. The CDR3 region is CASRRDYSNTGELFF. The DNA of the CDR3 is TGTGCCAGCCGTCGGGACTACTCGAACACCGGGGAGCTGTTTTTT.

This chain joins TRBV23-1 and TRBJ1-1; D not resolved. TRBV23-1 is designated an ORF whose function remains uncertain. The CDR3 runs 16 residues. Trimming pared 6 bases from V and 5 bases from J, leaving 22 bases between. The CDR3 DNA follows: TGCGCCAGCAGCCTCCCAGACGGAAACTTGCAGACTGAAGCTTTCTTT. Translating it yields CASSLPDGNLQTEAFF.

This clone occurred once. CDR3 bases: TGTGCCAGTAGTATGCGACAGGGTTACGAGCAGTACTTC. It encodes CASSMRQGYEQYF. The chain combines TRBV19 with TRBJ2-7; 7 nucleotides align to TRBD1. This CDR3 is 13 amino acids long. V lost 3 bases to trimming and J lost 4 bases; unmatched junction nucleotides: 3. Germline lookup yields CDR1 LNHDA and CDR2 SQIVND (reference sequence).

In its sample, this clone was seen a few times. The rearrangement joins TRBV2 to TRBJ2-3, with a weak D call TRBD2 (7 bases). The CDR3 is 16 amino acids. Germline CDR1 is SNHLY and CDR2 is FYNNEI. V dropped 2 bases and J dropped 6 bases, with 18 bases sitting between them. CDR3 protein: CASSEMGAGARDTQYF. In nucleotides, the CDR3 is TGTGCCAGCAGTGAAATGGGGGCGGGGGCGAGGGATACGCAGTATTTT. The variable domain in full, with the rest retrieved from reference TRBV2 and TRBJ2-3, is EPEVTQTPSHQVTQMGQEVILRCVPISNHLYFYWYRQILGQKVEFLVSFYNNEISEKSEIFDDQFSVERPDGSNFTLKIRSTKLEDSAMYFCASSEMGAGARDTQYFGPGTRLTVL.

This clone has a single count. The V gene is TRBV18, the J gene TRBJ2-5, with D possibly matching TRBD1 (5 bases). The CDR3 sequence is 13 residues long. Trimming cost V 6 bases and J 2 bases, with 10 bases left between them. Germline CDR1 reads KGHSH; CDR2 reads LQKENI. The CDR3 sequence: CASSLKGQETQYF. The CDR3 DNA reads as TGTGCCAGCTCCCTAAAGGGGCAAGAGACCCAGTACTTC.

This clone occurred once. The rearrangement uses TRBV30 and TRBJ1-4, with D perhaps matching TRBD1 (5 bases). The CDR3 has 15 residues. Germline CDR1 and CDR2: GTSNPN and SVGIG (reference sequence). The germline V and J ends were trimmed by 2 bases and 5 bases, with 15 bases remaining between them. CDR3 nucleotide sequence: TGTGCCTGGAGTATCCAGGGTGGAGGAAATGAAAAACTGTTTTTT. Translation: CAWSIQGGGNEKLFF.

In this sample, this clone turned up once. The chain couples TRBV28 to TRBJ2-1; D might be TRBD1 (8 bases). CDR3 length: 15 amino acids. CDR1 is MDHEN and CDR2 is SYDVKM in the germline V gene. Trimming cost V 5 bases and J 3 bases, with 14 bases left between them. CDR3 loop: CASSLHRGGYNEQFF. The DNA for the CDR3 is TGTGCCAGCAGTCTCCACAGGGGGGGCTACAATGAGCAGTTCTTC.

This clone was recorded once. The chain employs TRBV30 and TRBJ2-1, with TRBD2 matching 7 bases. The germline CDR1 and CDR2 sequences are GTSNPN and SVGIG (reference sequence). This CDR3 spans 17 amino acids. The ends lost 1 base at V and 0 bases at J; junction bases unmatched: 9. The CDR3 protein is CAWSGMGGTSSYNEQFF. For the CDR3, the DNA is TGTGCCTGGAGTGGTATGGGGGGGACCAGCTCCTACAATGAGCAGTTCTTC.

In nucleotides, the CDR3 is TGTGCCAGCAGCCCGGGACAGGTCTTATTTGGCAATCAGCCCCAGCATTTT. It encodes CASSPGQVLFGNQPQHF. The chain employs TRBV11-2 and TRBJ1-5; 8 nucleotides match TRBD1. Germline V gene data show CDR1 as SGHAT and CDR2 as FQNNGV. J lost 2 bases, V lost 5 bases, and 11 bases had no gene match. CDR3 length equals 17 residues.

CDR3 in amino acids: CASSLAGPRSGNTIYF. CDR3 coding DNA: TGTGCCAGCAGTTTGGCGGGACCTCGCTCTGGAAACACCATATATTTT. The chain combines TRBV27 with TRBJ1-3; D possibly corresponds to TRBD1 (5 bases). Germline loops: CDR1 MNHEY, CDR2 SMNVEV (reference sequence). V lost 3 bases to trimming and J lost 0 bases, with 12 bases between them. The CDR3 contains 16 residues.

This clone has more than one count but fewer than ten. V usage is TRBV5-6 and J usage is TRBJ1-6; TRBD1 matches at 7 bases. This CDR3 contains 17 residues. V lost 0 bases to trimming and J lost 7 bases; unmatched junction nucleotides: 10. From germline, CDR1 is SGHDT and CDR2 YYEEEE. The CDR3 reads CASSLASYRGYNSPLHF. The CDR3 region has the DNA TGTGCCAGCAGCTTGGCCTCCTACAGGGGCTACAATTCACCCCTCCACTTT.

In this sample, this clone turned up a few times. The V call is TRBV6-1, the J call TRBJ2-2, with a possible D match to TRBD1 (5 bases). Between the trimmed V and J ends, which lost 6 bases and 5 bases, there was a span of 7 bases. CDR3 length equals 12 residues. The V gene's germline CDR1 is MNHNS and CDR2 SASEGT. The CDR3 is CASRGRTGELFF. The DNA of the CDR3 is TGTGCCAGCAGGGGGCGGACCGGGGAGCTGTTTTTT.

This chain uses TRBV4-2 with TRBJ2-2; 9 bases align to TRBD2. The CDR3 sequence is 17 residues long. V gave up 4 bases and J gave up 0 bases; unmatched junction bases: 6. The V gene's germline CDR1 is LGHNA and CDR2 YNFKEQ. The CDR3 region is CASSLAGTSSNTGELFF. The CDR3 DNA follows: TGTGCCAGCAGCCTAGCCGGGACTAGCTCGAACACCGGGGAGCTGTTTTTT.

The V call is TRBV6-5, the J call TRBJ1-6; 11 bases line up with TRBD1. V shed 7 bases and J 9 bases; nucleotides not matched to a gene: 8. There are 15 residues in the CDR3. Germline V gene sequence: CDR1 MNHEY, CDR2 SVGAGI. CDR3 in amino acids: CASKQPGQGGSPLHF. CDR3 DNA: TGTGCCAGCAAACAACCGGGACAGGGGGGTTCACCCCTCCACTTT.

The J gene is TRBJ2-2, the V gene TRBV28; D is uncertain. This CDR3 has 14 amino acids. Trimming took off 5 bases at V and 4 bases at J, with 11 bases between the two ends. The germline CDR1 and CDR2 sequences are MDHEN and SYDVKM. As DNA, the CDR3 is TGTGCCAGCAGTCACGACCGGGCCACCGGGGAGCTGTTTTTT. It translates to CASSHDRATGELFF. The full variable domain, its missing parts supplied by reference TRBV28 and TRBJ2-2, is DVKVTQSSRYLVKRTGEKVFLECVQDMDHENMFWYRQDPGLGLRLIYFSYDVKMKEKGDIPEGYSVSREKKERFSLILESASTNQTSMYLCASSHDRATGELFFGEGSRLTVL.

This sequence joins TRBV6-1 and TRBJ2-3, with D possibly matching TRBD2 (6 bases). Trimming cost V 0 bases and J 6 bases, with 16 bases left between them. This CDR3 is 16 amino acids long. Per germline, CDR1 MNHNS and CDR2 SASEGT. Here the CDR3 reads CASSEATWGLGDTQYF. CDR3 sequence (DNA): TGTGCCAGCAGTGAAGCGACTTGGGGACTCGGGGATACGCAGTATTTT.

The genes are TRBV6-5 and TRBJ1-2, with 11 positions matching TRBD1. Germline V gene sequence: CDR1 MNHEY, CDR2 SVGAGI. The CDR3 sequence is 12 residues long. In DNA form, the CDR3 reads TGTGGGGCTGGACAGGGGGCGGGAGGCTACACCTTC. Residues: CGAGQGAGGYTF.

The gene calls are TRBV7-8 and TRBJ2-7, with a weak D call TRBD1 (6 bases). The germline V gene encodes CDR1 SGHVS and CDR2 FQNEAQ. Trimming took off 5 bases at V and 2 bases at J, with 10 bases between the two ends. The CDR3 spans 13 residues. CDR3 region: CASSNNRAYEQYF. CDR3 nucleotide sequence: TGTGCCAGCAGCAACAACAGGGCCTACGAGCAGTACTTC. Combining the CDR3 with reference TRBV7-8 and TRBJ2-7 gives the whole variable domain GAGVSQSPRYKVAKRGQDVALRCDPISGHVSLFWYQQALGQGPEFLTYFQNEAQLDKSGLPSDRFFAERPEGSVSTLKIQRTQQEDSAVYLCASSNNRAYEQYFGPGTRLTVT.

This chain joins TRBV7-2 and TRBJ2-5; D not resolved. In germline, CDR1 is SGHTA, CDR2 FQGNSA. This CDR3 contains 13 residues. The V and J ends lost 1 base and 1 base respectively, with 4 bases between them. Here the CDR3 reads CASSLELQETQYF. In nucleotides, the CDR3 is TGTGCCAGCAGCTTAGAGCTCCAAGAGACCCAGTACTTC.